The 12 T cell receptor beta chains below were found in one sample sequenced in a study of shared clonotypes between healthy human individuals. The table came from immunoSEQ multiplex PCR; TCRdb's copy has only in-frame clones and leaves some out. The sample shows some 690,000 clones, 90% of them seen only once. Material: memory CD8+ T cells from PBMCs. Specified subset: CD45RO+ cells pooled with CCR7-negative TemRA cells. Receptors originate from a man between 18 and 35 years old in good health. Some clones in this sample may be carry-over from other donors' samples.

The chain couples TRBV11-3 to TRBJ2-7; no clear D gene. The V end was cut by 5 bases, the J end by 4 bases, with 18 bases between. In germline, CDR1 is SGHNT, CDR2 YENEEA. CDR3 size: 15 residues. CDR3 in amino acids: CASSVRTGDGYEQYF. CDR3 nucleotide sequence: TGTGCCAGCAGCGTCCGGACGGGCGACGGATACGAGCAGTACTTC.

J is TRBJ1-6 and V is TRBV6-6; 9 bases fit TRBD1. The CDR3 has 14 amino acids. Trimming removed 6 bases from V and 7 bases from J; junction bases left unmatched: 4. Looked up from germline, CDR1 is MNHNY and CDR2 is SVGAGI (reference sequence). The CDR3 reads CASREGTGNSPLHF. Written as DNA, the CDR3 is TGTGCCAGCAGGGAAGGGACAGGGAATTCACCCCTCCACTTT.

J is TRBJ2-5 and V is TRBV4-1; 9 bases are a match to TRBD2. TRBJ2-7 explains the end of the DNA better; the J call may be wrong. Germline V gene data show CDR1 as MGHRA and CDR2 as YSYEKL. The CDR3 is 15 residues long. CDR3 residues: CASSQLAGPNYEQYF. DNA of the CDR3: TGCGCCAGCAGCCAGCTAGCGGGACCGAACTACGAGCAGTACTTC.

This chain links TRBV28 with TRBJ2-1; D not resolved. This CDR3 has 14 residues. Germline CDR1 is MDHEN and CDR2 is SYDVKM. V was clipped by 5 bases and J by 5 bases, with 13 bases between them. CDR3 nucleotide sequence: TGTGCCAGCAGTCCCCTAACAGAAAACAATGAGCAGTTCTTC. Its protein product is CASSPLTENNEQFF. The full variable domain, rest sourced from reference TRBV28 and TRBJ2-1, is DVKVTQSSRYLVKRTGEKVFLECVQDMDHENMFWYRQDPGLGLRLIYFSYDVKMKEKGDIPEGYSVSREKKERFSLILESASTNQTSMYLCASSPLTENNEQFFGPGTRLTVL.

The sample holds one count of this clone. This chain connects TRBV9 to TRBJ2-3, with a possible D match to TRBD2 (6 bases). This CDR3 is 16 amino acids long. Trimming took 0 bases from V and 2 from J, leaving 13 bases between them. CDR1 is SGDLS and CDR2 is YYNGEE in the germline V gene. The CDR3 region has the DNA TGTGCCAGCAGCGTAGCCGGGAGCCGGTTCACAGATACGCAGTATTTT. Translation gives CASSVAGSRFTDTQYF.

J is TRBJ2-2 and V is TRBV14; no firm D call. The CDR3 has 17 amino acids. Trimming removed 4 bases at V and 3 bases at J, with 18 bases between. Per germline, CDR1 SGHDN and CDR2 FVKESK. Here the CDR3 reads CASSRATIRWDTGELFF. Here the CDR3 DNA reads TGTGCCAGCAGCCGGGCAACCATTCGGTGGGACACCGGGGAGCTGTTTTTT.

The rearrangement uses TRBV29-1 and TRBJ1-2; D is uncertain. The CDR3 extends over 14 amino acids. CDR1 SQVTM and CDR2 ANQGSEA come from the germline V gene. Trimming removed 1 base from V and 0 bases from J, with 9 bases in between. The CDR3, as DNA: TGCAGCGTTGAAGTTATCGTGGCTAACTATGGCTACACCTTC. As protein: CSVEVIVANYGYTF.

The CDR3 protein is CASSKHLGSNQPQHF. For the CDR3, the DNA is TGTGCCAGCAGTAAACATCTGGGCAGCAATCAGCCCCAGCATTTT. The chain employs TRBV28 and TRBJ1-5; unclear D gene. This CDR3 is 15 amino acids long. Per germline, CDR1 MDHEN and CDR2 SYDVKM. V dropped 5 bases and J dropped 1 base, with 12 bases sitting between them.

This chain connects TRBV25-1 to TRBJ2-7; TRBD2 matches at 7 bases. CDR1 and CDR2 from the germline V gene are MGHDK and SYGVNS. The CDR3 loop spans 14 amino acids. The trim removed 3 bases at V and 0 bases at J, leaving 2 bases unmatched. CDR3 bases: TGTGCCAGCAGTGAGGGGGGGAGCTCCTACGAGCAGTACTTC. Translating it yields CASSEGGSSYEQYF.

The genes are TRBV2 and TRBJ2-1, with D perhaps TRBD1 or TRBD2 (5 bases each). The CDR3 contains 16 residues. Trimming stripped 6 bases from V and 0 bases from J, with 15 bases between. Germline lookup yields CDR1 SNHLY and CDR2 FYNNEI. CDR3 sequence (DNA): TGTGCCAGCAGGGTGGCCGGGGCGGTCTCCTACAATGAGCAGTTCTTC. Protein: CASRVAGAVSYNEQFF.

The chain recombines TRBV11-2 with TRBJ2-7; the match to TRBD2 covers 10 bases. The V gene end was trimmed by 5 bases and the J gene end by 1 base; junction bases not matched to a gene: 5. The CDR3 has 15 amino acids. The germline V gene has CDR1 SGHAT and CDR2 FQNNGV. The CDR3 DNA reads as TGTGCCAGCAGCGCTGAGCGGGAGGGGTCCTACGAGCAGTACTTC. Protein: CASSAEREGSYEQYF.

V usage is TRBV9 and J usage is TRBJ2-4; no definite D call. The CDR3 is 17 residues long. V shed 4 bases and J shed 8 bases, with 25 bases lying between them. CDR1 is SGDLS, CDR2 YYNGEE, per germline. CDR3 bases: TGTGCCAGCAGCCCCCGTAGGGTTTGGAGCTGGGGTGACATTCAGTACTTC. As protein: CASSPRRVWSWGDIQYF.